This T cell receptor beta chain was sequenced during a study of technical replicates of blood from several donors (dated by TCRdb to the late 2010s). Libraries were built with the immunoSEQ multiplex PCR assay. Drawn from immuneACCESS, this table holds only the in-frame rearrangements with V and J called that TCRdb kept. Clones are partly lost; checked studies trace under half to an unresolved V gene and leave the rest unexplained. This sample has approximately 100,000 clones in its table, and under 96% of those were observed once. The biggest ten clones account for roughly 0.21% of the sample. V gives up 5 bases and J gives up 7 bases, and the segment between their germline ends measures 12 bases. Spanning cysteine to phenylalanine, the CDR3 consists of 13 amino acids. The DNA shown is the 39-base CDR3, in frame from base 1. CDR1 and CDR2 are read off the germline V gene as MNHEY and SVGAGI. With respect to this clone: This clone's antigen is unknown. One base away there is no much larger clone; base qualities are not given.

The chain was built from TRBV6-5 and TRBJ1-5; a tentative D match to TRBD1 spans 5 bases. The sequencing input was T cells isolated from PBMCs. The source of this sequence is a human donor in good health. Here is the DNA: TGTGCCAGCAGTCCCCTCGGGGGGCAGCCCCAGCATTTT. The resulting protein is CASSPLGGQPQHF.